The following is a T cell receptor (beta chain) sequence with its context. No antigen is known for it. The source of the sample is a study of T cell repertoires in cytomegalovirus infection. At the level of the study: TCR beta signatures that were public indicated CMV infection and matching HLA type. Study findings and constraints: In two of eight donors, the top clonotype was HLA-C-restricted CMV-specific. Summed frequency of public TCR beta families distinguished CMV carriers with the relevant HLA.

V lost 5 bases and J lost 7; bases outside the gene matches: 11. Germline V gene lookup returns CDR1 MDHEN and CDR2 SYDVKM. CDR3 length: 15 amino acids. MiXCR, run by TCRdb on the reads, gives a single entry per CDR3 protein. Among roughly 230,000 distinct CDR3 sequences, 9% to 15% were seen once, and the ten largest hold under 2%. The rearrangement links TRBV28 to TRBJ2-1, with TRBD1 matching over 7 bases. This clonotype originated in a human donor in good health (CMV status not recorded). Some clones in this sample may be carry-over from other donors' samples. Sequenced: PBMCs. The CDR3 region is CASSETTQGRNEQFF. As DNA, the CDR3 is TGTGCCAGCAGTGAAACTACACAGGGGCGGAATGAGCAGTTCTTC.